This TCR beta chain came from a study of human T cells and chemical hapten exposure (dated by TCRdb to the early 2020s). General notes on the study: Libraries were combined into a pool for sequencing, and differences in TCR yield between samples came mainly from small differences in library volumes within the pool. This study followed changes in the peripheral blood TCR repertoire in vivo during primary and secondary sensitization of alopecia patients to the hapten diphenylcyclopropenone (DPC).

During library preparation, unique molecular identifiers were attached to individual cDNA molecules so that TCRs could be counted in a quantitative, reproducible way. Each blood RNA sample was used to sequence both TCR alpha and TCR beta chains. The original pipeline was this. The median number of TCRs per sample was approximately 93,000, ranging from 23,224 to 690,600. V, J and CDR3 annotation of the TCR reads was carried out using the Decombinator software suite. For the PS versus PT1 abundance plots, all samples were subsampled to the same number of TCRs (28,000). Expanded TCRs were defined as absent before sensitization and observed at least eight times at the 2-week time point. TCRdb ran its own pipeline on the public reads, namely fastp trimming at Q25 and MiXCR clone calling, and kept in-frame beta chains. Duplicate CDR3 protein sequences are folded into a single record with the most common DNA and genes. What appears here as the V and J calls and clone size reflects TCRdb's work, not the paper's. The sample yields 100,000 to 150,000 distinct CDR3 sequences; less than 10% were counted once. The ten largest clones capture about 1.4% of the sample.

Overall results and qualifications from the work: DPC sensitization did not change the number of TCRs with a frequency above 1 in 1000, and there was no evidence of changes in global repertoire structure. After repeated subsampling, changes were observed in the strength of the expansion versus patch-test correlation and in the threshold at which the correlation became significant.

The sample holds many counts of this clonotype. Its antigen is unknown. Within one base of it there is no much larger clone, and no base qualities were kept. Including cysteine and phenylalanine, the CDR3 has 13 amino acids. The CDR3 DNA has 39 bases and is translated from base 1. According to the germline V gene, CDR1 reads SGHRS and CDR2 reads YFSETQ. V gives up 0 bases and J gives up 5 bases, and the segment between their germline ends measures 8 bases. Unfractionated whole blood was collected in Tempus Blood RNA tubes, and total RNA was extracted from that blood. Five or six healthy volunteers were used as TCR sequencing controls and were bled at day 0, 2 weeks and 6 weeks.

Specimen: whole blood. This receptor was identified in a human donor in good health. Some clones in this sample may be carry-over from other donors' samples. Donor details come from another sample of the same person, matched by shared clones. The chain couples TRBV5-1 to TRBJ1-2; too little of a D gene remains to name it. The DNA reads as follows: TGCGCCAGCAGCTTGGAGCCTTCGTATGGCTACACCTTC. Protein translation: CASSLEPSYGYTF.